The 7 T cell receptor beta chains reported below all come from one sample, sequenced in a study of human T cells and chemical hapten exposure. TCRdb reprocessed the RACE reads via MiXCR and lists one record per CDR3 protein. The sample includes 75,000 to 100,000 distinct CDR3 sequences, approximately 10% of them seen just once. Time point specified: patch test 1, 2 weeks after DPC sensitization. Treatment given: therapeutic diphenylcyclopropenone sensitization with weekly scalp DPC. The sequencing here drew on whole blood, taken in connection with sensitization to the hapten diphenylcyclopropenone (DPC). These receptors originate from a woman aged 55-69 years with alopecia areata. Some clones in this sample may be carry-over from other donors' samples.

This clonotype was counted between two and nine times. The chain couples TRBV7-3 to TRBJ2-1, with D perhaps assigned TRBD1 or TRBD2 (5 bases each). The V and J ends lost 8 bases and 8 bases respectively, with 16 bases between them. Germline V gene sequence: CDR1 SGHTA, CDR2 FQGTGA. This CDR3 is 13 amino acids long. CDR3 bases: TGTGCCAGCGGTCTTAGACGGGGCGATGAGCAGTTCTTC. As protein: CASGLRRGDEQFF.

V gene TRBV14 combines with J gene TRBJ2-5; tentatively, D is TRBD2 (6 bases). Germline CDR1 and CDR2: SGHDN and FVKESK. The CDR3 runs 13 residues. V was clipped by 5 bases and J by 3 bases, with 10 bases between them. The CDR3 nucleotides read TGTGCCAGCAGCTGGGACTCCAAAGAGACCCAGTACTTC. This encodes CASSWDSKETQYF.

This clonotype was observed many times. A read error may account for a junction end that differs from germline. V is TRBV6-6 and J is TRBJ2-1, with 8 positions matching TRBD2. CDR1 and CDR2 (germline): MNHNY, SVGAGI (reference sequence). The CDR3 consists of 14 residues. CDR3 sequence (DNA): TGTGCCAGCAGTTACCCAGCGCCCAGCGGGGGTGATATCTTC. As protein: CASSYPAPSGGDIF.

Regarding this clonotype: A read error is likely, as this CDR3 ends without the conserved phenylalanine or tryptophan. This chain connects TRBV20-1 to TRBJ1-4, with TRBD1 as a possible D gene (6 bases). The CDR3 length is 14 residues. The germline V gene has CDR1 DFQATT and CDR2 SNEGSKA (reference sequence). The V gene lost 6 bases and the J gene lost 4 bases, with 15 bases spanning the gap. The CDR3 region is CSASTGWGNEKLFS. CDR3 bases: TGCAGTGCAAGTACAGGGTGGGGTAATGAAAAACTGTTTTCT.

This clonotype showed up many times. The CDR3 DNA reads as TGTGCCAGTAACCGAGGGGCCGCCTACGAGCAGTACTTC. Translating it yields CASNRGAAYEQYF. The J gene is TRBJ2-7, the V gene TRBV19; perhaps D is TRBD1 or TRBD2 (5 bases each). The CDR3 loop spans 13 amino acids. CDR1 and CDR2 (germline): LNHDA, SQIVND (reference sequence). The V and J ends lost 7 bases and 2 bases respectively, with 12 bases between them.

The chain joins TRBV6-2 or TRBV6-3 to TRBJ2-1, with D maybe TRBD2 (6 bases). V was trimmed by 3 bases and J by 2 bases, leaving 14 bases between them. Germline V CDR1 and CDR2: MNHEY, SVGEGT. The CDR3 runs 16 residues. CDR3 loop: CASSYTPRGTYNEQFF. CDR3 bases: TGTGCCAGCAGTTATACGCCCCGGGGGACCTACAATGAGCAGTTCTTC.

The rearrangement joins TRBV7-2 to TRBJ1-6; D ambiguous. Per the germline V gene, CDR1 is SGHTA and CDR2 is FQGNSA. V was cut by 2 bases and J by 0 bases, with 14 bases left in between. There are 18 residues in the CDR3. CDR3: CASSLINERSSYNSPLHF. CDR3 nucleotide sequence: TGTGCCAGCAGCTTAATCAATGAGAGGAGCTCCTATAATTCACCCCTCCACTTT.